These 9 T cell receptor beta chains came from one sample sequenced in a study of T cell clonality in common variable immunodeficiency. Only in-frame clones appear in the TCRdb table, and some are missing; sequencing was by immunoSEQ multiplex PCR. Altogether 15,000 to 25,000 clones were found in the sample, and no singletons occur. Their antigens are not known. Findings and caveats of the study: Reportedly, TCR beta sequences from common variable immunodeficiency showed fewer deletions and N-nucleotide insertions.

The specimen was peripheral blood mononuclear cells. The receptors derive from a human donor with common variable immunodeficiency.

This clone was detected many times. The read is 3 residues too short to cover the CDR3 end, so that end is filled in from the germline J gene. The V call is TRBV13, the J call TRBJ2-7, with 7 bases aligning to TRBD2. Germline assignment: CDR1 PRHDT and CDR2 FYEKMQ (reference sequence). J was trimmed by 2 bases and V by 5 bases; bases with no gene match: 24. This CDR3 comprises 20 residues. The CDR3 bases that were read are TGTGCCAGCAGCGAGACCGGGGCTGGGACTATACAAGCGGGGACCTACGAG. This gives the protein CASSETGAGTIQAGTYE. The full CDR3 protein is CASSETGAGTIQAGTYEQYF.

This clone was counted many times. Sequencing ends 3 residues short of the CDR3 end; the germline J gene provides the rest. The rearrangement links TRBV5-1 to TRBJ1-1, with D hard to call. CDR1 is SGHRS, CDR2 YFSETQ, per germline. V was clipped by 0 bases and J by 0 bases, with 9 bases between them. This CDR3 has 15 amino acids. CDR3 DNA, as far as it was read: TGCGCCAGCAGCTTGGAAGCAGGAGTGAACACTGAA. This gives the protein CASSLEAGVNTE. The CDR3 in full is CASSLEAGVNTEAFF.

This clone was recorded many times. The sequence runs out 3 residues before the end of the CDR3; the remainder is reconstructed from the germline J gene. V and J are TRBV11-2 and TRBJ2-7; D ambiguous. The CDR3 length is 12 residues. Trimming removed 0 bases from V and 6 bases from J, with 6 bases in between. Germline CDR1 SGHAT, CDR2 FQNNGV. CDR3: CASSLERGEQYF. The DNA read from the CDR3 is TGTGCCAGCAGCTTAGAAAGAGGCGAG.

This clone was observed many times. Read coverage stops 3 residues before the CDR3 terminus; the germline J gene supplies the remainder. V is TRBV11-2 and J is TRBJ1-2; D not certain. The germline V gene encodes CDR1 SGHAT and CDR2 FQNNGV. The V gene lost 10 bases and the J gene lost 3 bases, with 9 bases spanning the gap. This CDR3 region has 11 residues. Incomplete CDR3 DNA: TGTGCCACTGGCAGAGACTATGGC. Residues: CATGRDYG. The CDR3 in its entirety is CATGRDYGYTF. Using reference TRBV11-2 and TRBJ1-2 for the parts outside the CDR3, the full variable domain is EAGVAQSPRYKIIEKRQSVAFWCNPISGHATLYWYQQILGQGPKLLIQFQNNGVVDDSQLPKDRFSAERLKGVDSTLKIQPAKLEDSAVYLCATGRDYGYTFGSGTRLTVV.

This clone was observed many times. The CDR3 end lies 3 residues beyond the end of the read and is filled in from the germline J gene. This rearrangement joins TRBV20-1 to TRBJ2-4; possible D gene TRBD1, 6 bases. Germline CDR1 is DFQATT and CDR2 is SNEGSKA (reference sequence). V dropped 3 bases and J dropped 1 base, with 19 bases sitting between them. This CDR3 region has 17 residues. The CDR3 DNA, read in part, is TGCAGTGCTAGTGGCCAGGGGCTAAGTGGGGCCAAAAACATT. Residues: CSASGQGLSGAKNI. The complete CDR3 reads CSASGQGLSGAKNIQYF.

In its sample, this clone was seen a few times. The CDR3 is cut off 3 residues early in the read; its end comes from the germline J gene. The chain joins TRBV11-2 to TRBJ2-5; 9 positions agree with TRBD2. V lost 2 bases and J lost 2; bases outside the gene matches: 3. Germline CDR1 SGHAT, CDR2 FQNNGV. The CDR3 contains 15 residues. The sequenced CDR3 bases are TGTGCCAGCAGCTTATGGACTAGCGAGCAAGAGACC. This translates into CASSLWTSEQET. The entire CDR3 protein is CASSLWTSEQETQYF.

The table lists this clone with many counts. The read ends 3 residues shy of where the CDR3 ends; the end is completed using the germline J gene. The J gene is TRBJ2-6, the V gene TRBV28, with D tentatively TRBD1 (6 bases). CDR1 and CDR2 (germline): MDHEN, SYDVKM. The CDR3 runs to 15 residues. V lost 6 bases and J 0 bases, leaving 9 bases between the germline ends. CDR3 bases read: TGTGCCAGCAGGATAGGGGGCTCTGGGGCCAACGTC. Translating gives CASRIGGSGANV. The entire CDR3 protein reads CASRIGGSGANVLTF.

This clone has ten or more counts. The observed sequence ends 3 residues before the CDR3 terminus, with the missing tail filled in from the germline J gene. This chain uses TRBV19 with TRBJ2-2; TRBD1 matches at 8 bases. J gave up 4 bases and V 9 bases, and 10 bases lay outside the gene matches. Per the germline V gene, CDR1 is LNHDA and CDR2 is SQIVND (reference sequence). The CDR3 is 15 amino acids. The CDR3: CASQPGQGITGELFF. The DNA read from the CDR3 is TGTGCCAGCCAACCAGGACAGGGAATCACCGGGGAG.

This clone occurred a few times. The sequenced fragment ends 3 residues before the CDR3 boundary, so the rest is inferred from the germline J gene. The chain joins TRBV19 to TRBJ1-5; D ambiguous. The germline V gene has CDR1 LNHDA and CDR2 SQIVND (reference sequence). The CDR3 is 14 residues long. Trimming removed 7 bases from V and 9 bases from J, with 19 bases in between. The sequenced CDR3 bases are TGTGCCAGTATCCGGGCCGCTGGGCTAGCGCCC. Amino acids: CASIRAAGLAP. The full CDR3 protein is CASIRAAGLAPQHF.